The present T cell receptor (beta chain) was sequenced within a study of blood T cell repertoires in COVID-19. Study-level information: The United States, Italy and Spain supplied acute and convalescent COVID-19 samples.

CDR3 length equals 14 residues. V trimming: 5 bases; J trimming: 7 bases; junction bases outside the gene matches: 5. The germline gives CDR1 SGHTA, CDR2 FQGTGA. Authors' data handling: Reference gene primer amplification yielded estimated nucleated cell counts. This table comes from immunoSEQ multiplex PCR, and its TCRdb copy is limited to in-frame clones, with some not included. The V and J calls and clone size were taken over from that table, and D and trimming were inferred from the DNA. The sample gives about 280,000 clones, roughly 80% of which show up once; roughly 5.3% is in the top ten. Participants in the exposed group had met a COVID-19 case in the 2 weeks before joining the study.

Material for sequencing was PBMCs or T cells enriched from blood (not recorded which). The sequence derives from a man between 40 and 49 years old who had been exposed to COVID-19. The V and J genes are TRBV7-3 and TRBJ2-1; 10 nucleotides line up with TRBD1. CDR3 residues: CASSPGQGSNEQFF. The CDR3 nucleotides are TGTGCCAGCAGCCCGGGACAGGGGAGTAATGAGCAGTTCTTC.